This T cell receptor (beta chain) was documented in a study of T cells in Graves' hyperthyroidism and ophthalmopathy. Regarding the study as a whole: Most thyroid clonotypes with frequency above 0.001 were detected in blood.

Trimming cost V 0 bases and J 0 bases, with 10 bases left between them. The CDR3 is made up of 16 amino acids. CDR1 and CDR2 (germline): SGHRS, YFSETQ. RNA transcripts provided the source from which TCR beta CDR3 regions were amplified. The HTBI primer set was used in a first-round RT-PCR of the TCR CDR3. TCRdb re-derived calls from the multiplex PCR reads in MiXCR, one entry per CDR3 protein. This sample has 300,000 to 350,000 distinct CDR3 sequences, with 15% to 20% found just once. This clonotype was observed at least ten times. Antigen unknown. Sequences were obtained from blood. The receptor was derived from a woman aged 45-60 years with Graves' hyperthyroidism. J is TRBJ2-4 and V is TRBV5-1; D gene unclear. The CDR3 reads CASSLGSPLAKNIQYF. CDR3 coding DNA: TGCGCCAGCAGCTTGGGGAGCCCACTAGCCAAAAACATTCAGTACTTC.